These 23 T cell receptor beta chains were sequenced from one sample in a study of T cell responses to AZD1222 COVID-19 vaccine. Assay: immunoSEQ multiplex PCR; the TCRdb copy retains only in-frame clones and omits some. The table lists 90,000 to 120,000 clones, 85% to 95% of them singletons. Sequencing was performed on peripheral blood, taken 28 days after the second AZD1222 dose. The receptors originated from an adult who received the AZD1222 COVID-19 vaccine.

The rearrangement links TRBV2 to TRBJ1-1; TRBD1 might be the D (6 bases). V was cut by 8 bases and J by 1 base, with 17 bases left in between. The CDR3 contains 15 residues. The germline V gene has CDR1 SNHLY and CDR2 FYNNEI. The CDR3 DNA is TGTGCCAGCTGGGGGGCAGGGCCGAGGAACACTGAAGCTTTCTTT. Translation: CASWGAGPRNTEAFF.

The DNA for the CDR3 is TGTGCCAGTAGGCGAGCCGGGGAGCTGTTTTTT. It translates to CASRRAGELFF. The chain couples TRBV19 to TRBJ2-2; D is uncertain. CDR1 is LNHDA, CDR2 SQIVND, per germline (reference sequence). This CDR3 has 11 residues. V lost 6 bases and J lost 6, with 5 bases in between.

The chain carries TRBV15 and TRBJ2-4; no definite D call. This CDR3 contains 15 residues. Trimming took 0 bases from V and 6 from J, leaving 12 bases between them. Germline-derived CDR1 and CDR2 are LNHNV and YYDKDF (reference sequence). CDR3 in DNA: TGTGCCACCAGCAGAGATTTGGCCACGGCAAACATTCAGTACTTC. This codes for CATSRDLATANIQYF.

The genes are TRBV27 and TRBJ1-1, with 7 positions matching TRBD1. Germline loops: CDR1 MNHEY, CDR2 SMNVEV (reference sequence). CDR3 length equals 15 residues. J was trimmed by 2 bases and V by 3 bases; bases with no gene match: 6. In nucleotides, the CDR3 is TGTGCCAGCAGTTTCGGCAGGGGGGGAAACACTGAAGCTTTCTTT. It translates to CASSFGRGGNTEAFF.

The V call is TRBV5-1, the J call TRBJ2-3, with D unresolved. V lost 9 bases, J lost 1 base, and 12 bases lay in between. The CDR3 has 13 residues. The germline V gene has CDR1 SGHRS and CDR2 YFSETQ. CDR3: CAIERTGTDTQYF. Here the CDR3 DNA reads TGCGCCATCGAGAGGACGGGCACAGATACGCAGTATTTT.

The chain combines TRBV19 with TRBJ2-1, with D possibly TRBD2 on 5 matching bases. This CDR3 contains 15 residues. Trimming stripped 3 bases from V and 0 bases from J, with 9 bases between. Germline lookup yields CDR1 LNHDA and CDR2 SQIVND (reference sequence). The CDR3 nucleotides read TGTGCCAGTAGTATCAGCGGAGTCTCCTACAATGAGCAGTTCTTC. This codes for CASSISGVSYNEQFF.

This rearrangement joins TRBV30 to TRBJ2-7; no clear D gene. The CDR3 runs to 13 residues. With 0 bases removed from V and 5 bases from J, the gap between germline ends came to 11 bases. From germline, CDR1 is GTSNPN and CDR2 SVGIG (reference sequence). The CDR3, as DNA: TGTGCCTGGAGTGTGTCTGGTTTCGACGAGCAGTACTTC. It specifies CAWSVSGFDEQYF.

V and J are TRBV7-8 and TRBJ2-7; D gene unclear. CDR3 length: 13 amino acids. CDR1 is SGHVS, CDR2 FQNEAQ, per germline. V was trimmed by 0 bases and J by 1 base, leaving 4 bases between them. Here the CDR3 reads CASSLAQSYEQYF. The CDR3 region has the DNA TGTGCCAGCAGCTTAGCACAGTCCTACGAGCAGTACTTC. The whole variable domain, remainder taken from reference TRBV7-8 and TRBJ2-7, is GAGVSQSPRYKVAKRGQDVALRCDPISGHVSLFWYQQALGQGPEFLTYFQNEAQLDKSGLPSDRFFAERPEGSVSTLKIQRTQQEDSAVYLCASSLAQSYEQYFGPGTRLTVT.

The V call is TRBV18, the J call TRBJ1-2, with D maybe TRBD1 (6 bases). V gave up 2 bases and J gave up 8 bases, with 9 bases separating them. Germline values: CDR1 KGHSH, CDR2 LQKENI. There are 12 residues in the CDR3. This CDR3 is CASSPGGHGYTF. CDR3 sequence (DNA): TGTGCCAGCTCACCAGGGGGCCACGGCTACACCTTC.

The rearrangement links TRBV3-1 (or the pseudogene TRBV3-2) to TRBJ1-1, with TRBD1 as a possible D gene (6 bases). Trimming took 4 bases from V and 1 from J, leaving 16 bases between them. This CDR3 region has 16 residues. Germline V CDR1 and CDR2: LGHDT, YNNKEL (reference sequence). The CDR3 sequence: CASSPIKGGGNTEAFF. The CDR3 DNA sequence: TGTGCCAGCAGCCCCATAAAAGGGGGAGGGAACACTGAAGCTTTCTTT.

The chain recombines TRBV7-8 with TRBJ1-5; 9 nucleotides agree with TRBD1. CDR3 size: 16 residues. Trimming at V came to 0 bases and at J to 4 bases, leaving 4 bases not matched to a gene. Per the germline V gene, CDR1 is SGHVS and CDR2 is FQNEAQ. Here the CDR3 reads CASSLARDRVNQPQHF. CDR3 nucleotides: TGTGCCAGCAGCTTAGCCCGGGACAGGGTAAATCAGCCCCAGCATTTT.

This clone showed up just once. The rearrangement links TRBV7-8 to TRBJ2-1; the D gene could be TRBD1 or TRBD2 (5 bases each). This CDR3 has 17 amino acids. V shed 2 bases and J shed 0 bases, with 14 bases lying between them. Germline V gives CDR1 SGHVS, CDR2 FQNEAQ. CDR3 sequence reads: CASSLRGVTYSYNEQFF. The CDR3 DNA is TGTGCCAGCAGCTTAAGAGGGGTCACCTACTCCTACAATGAGCAGTTCTTC. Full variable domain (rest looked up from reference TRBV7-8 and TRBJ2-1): GAGVSQSPRYKVAKRGQDVALRCDPISGHVSLFWYQQALGQGPEFLTYFQNEAQLDKSGLPSDRFFAERPEGSVSTLKIQRTQQEDSAVYLCASSLRGVTYSYNEQFFGPGTRLTVL.

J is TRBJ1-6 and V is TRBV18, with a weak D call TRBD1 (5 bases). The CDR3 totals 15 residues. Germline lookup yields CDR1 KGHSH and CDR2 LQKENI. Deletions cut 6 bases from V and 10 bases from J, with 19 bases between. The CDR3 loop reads CASSGVKEGSSPLHF. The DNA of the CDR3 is TGTGCCAGCTCGGGGGTAAAGGAGGGGTCCTCACCCCTCCACTTT. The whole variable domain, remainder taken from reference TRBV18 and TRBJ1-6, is NAGVMQNPRHLVRRRGQEARLRCSPMKGHSHVYWYRQLPEEGLKFMVYLQKENIIDESGMPKERFSAEFPKEGPSILRIQQVVRGDSAAYFCASSGVKEGSSPLHFGNGTRLTVT.

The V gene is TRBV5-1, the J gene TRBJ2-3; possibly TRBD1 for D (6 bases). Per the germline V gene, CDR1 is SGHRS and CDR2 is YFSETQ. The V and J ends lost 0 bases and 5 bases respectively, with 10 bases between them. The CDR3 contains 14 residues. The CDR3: CASSLGTEIDTQYF. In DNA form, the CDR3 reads TGCGCCAGCAGCTTGGGGACAGAAATAGATACGCAGTATTTT.

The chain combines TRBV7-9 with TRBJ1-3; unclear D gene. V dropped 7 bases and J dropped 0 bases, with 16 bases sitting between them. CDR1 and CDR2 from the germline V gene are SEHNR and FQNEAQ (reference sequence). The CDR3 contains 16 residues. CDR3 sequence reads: CASTPLPRLSGNTIYF. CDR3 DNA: TGTGCCAGCACCCCTCTACCTCGGCTCTCTGGAAACACCATATATTTT.

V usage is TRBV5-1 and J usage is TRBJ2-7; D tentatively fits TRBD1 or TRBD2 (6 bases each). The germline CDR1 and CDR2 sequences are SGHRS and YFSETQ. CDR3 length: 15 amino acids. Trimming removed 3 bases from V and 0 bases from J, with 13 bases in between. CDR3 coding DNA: TGCGCCAGCAGCTGGGGGGCAGGGTCCTCCTACGAGCAGTACTTC. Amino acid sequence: CASSWGAGSSYEQYF.

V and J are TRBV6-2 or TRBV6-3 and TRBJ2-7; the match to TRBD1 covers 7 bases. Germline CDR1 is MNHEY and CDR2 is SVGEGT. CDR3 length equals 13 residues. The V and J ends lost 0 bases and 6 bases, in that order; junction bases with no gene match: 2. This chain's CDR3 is CASSYSTGSEQYF. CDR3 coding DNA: TGTGCCAGCAGTTACTCGACAGGGTCCGAGCAGTACTTC.

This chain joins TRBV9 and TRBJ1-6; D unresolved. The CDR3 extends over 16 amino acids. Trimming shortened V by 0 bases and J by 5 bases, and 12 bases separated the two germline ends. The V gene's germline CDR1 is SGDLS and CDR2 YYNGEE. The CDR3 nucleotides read TGTGCCAGCAGCGTAGAGCTCTTCCCTAATAATTCACCCCTCCACTTT. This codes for CASSVELFPNNSPLHF.

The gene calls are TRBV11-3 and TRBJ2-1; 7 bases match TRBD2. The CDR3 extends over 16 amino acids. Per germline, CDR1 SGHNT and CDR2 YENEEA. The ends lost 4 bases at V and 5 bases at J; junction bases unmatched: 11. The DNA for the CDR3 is TGTGCCAGCAGCTCCAATTGGCGGGGGAAGCACAATGAGCAGTTCTTC. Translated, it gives CASSSNWRGKHNEQFF.

The CDR3 DNA reads TGTGCCAGCAGGGCAGGGGCCGGAGCTAACTATGGCTACACCTTC. As protein: CASRAGAGANYGYTF. The genes are TRBV6-5 and TRBJ1-2, with D perhaps matching TRBD1 (6 bases). V was trimmed by 6 bases and J by 0 bases, leaving 14 bases between them. Germline-derived CDR1 and CDR2 are MNHEY and SVGAGI. The CDR3 sequence is 15 residues long.

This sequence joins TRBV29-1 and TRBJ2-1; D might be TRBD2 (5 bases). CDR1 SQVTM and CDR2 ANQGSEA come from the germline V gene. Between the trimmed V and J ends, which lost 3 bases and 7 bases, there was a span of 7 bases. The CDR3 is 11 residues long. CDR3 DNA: TGCAGCGTTGAGACTAATAATGAGCAGTTCTTC. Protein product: CSVETNNEQFF.

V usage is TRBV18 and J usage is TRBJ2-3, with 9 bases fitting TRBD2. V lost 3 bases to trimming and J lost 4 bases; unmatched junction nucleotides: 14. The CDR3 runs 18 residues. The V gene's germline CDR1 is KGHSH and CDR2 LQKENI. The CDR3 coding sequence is TGTGCCAGCTCACCGGCTAGCGGGATATTGGGAGGATCAGATACGCAGTATTTT. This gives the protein CASSPASGILGGSDTQYF.

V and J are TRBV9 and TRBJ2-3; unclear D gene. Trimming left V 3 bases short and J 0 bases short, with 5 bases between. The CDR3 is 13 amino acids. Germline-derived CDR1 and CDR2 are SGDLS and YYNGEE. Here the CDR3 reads CASSATSTDTQYF. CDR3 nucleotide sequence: TGTGCCAGCAGCGCCACTAGCACAGATACGCAGTATTTT. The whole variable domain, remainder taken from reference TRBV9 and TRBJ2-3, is DSGVTQTPKHLITATGQRVTLRCSPRSGDLSVYWYQQSLDQGLQFLIQYYNGEERAKGNILERFSAQQFPDLHSELNLSSLELGDSALYFCASSATSTDTQYFGPGTRLTVL.